This passage covers 22 T cell receptor beta chains from one sample sequenced in a study of regulatory T cells in long-lasting Graves disease. Arm-PCR of CDR3 regions and iRepertoire HTBI primers were used to build TCR beta libraries. Using its own MiXCR run on the multiplex PCR reads, TCRdb lists one record per CDR3 protein. Here the sample spans approximately 390,000 distinct CDR3 sequences, around 15% being singletons. The time point was: newly diagnosed GD, antithyroid drugs for less than 3 months. PBMC RNA served as the TCR library source. These same records also appear under a second study, on T cells in Graves' hyperthyroidism and ophthalmopathy.

Sample: peripheral blood mononuclear cells (PBMCs), taken at new diagnosis, from a patient treated with antithyroid drugs. The receptors shown here come from a woman aged 18-29 years with Graves disease.

This clonotype appeared many times. This chain connects TRBV9 to TRBJ2-7; maybe TRBD1 (6 bases). CDR3 length: 15 amino acids. The germline V gene has CDR1 SGDLS and CDR2 YYNGEE. V gave up 4 bases and J gave up 1 base, with 15 bases separating them. DNA of the CDR3: TGTGCCAGCAGCCCACAGGGCACTCTTTCCTACGAGCAGTACTTC. It translates to CASSPQGTLSYEQYF.

At least ten counts were recorded for this clonotype. CDR3 nucleotides: TGTGCCAGCAGCTGGGGACAGCCACTCACCGGGGAGCTGTTTTTT. Protein sequence: CASSWGQPLTGELFF. V gene TRBV11-2 combines with J gene TRBJ2-2; 7 nucleotides align to TRBD1. The V gene's germline CDR1 is SGHAT and CDR2 FQNNGV. CDR3 length equals 15 residues. J lost 4 bases, V lost 4 bases, and 6 bases had no gene match.

The V gene is TRBV7-3, the J gene TRBJ2-2; 11 nucleotides align to TRBD2. CDR1 and CDR2 from the germline V gene are SGHTA and FQGTGA. The J segment lost 7 bases and the V segment lost 0 bases, leaving 4 bases of the junction unmatched. The CDR3 consists of 16 residues. The CDR3 reads CASSLTASGGIGELFF. The CDR3 bases are TGTGCCAGCAGCTTAACGGCTAGCGGGGGGATCGGGGAGCTGTTTTTT.

In its sample, this clonotype was seen a few times. Just one base apart from a much larger clone, this may be a read error. This rearrangement joins TRBV6-1 to TRBJ1-2, with 9 nucleotides matching TRBD1. From germline, CDR1 is MNHNS and CDR2 SASEGT. The CDR3 spans 15 residues. V trimming: 5 bases; J trimming: 9 bases; junction bases outside the gene matches: 13. CDR3 region: CASSQMDRGSDSYTF. Written as DNA, the CDR3 is TGTGCCAGCAGTCAGATGGACAGGGGTTCTGATAGCTACACCTTC.

In this sample, this clonotype turned up many times. J is TRBJ2-7 and V is TRBV7-2; 9 bases are shared with TRBD1. Looked up from germline, CDR1 is SGHTA and CDR2 is FQGNSA. The CDR3 covers 14 residues. The V gene end was trimmed by 4 bases and the J gene end by 2 bases; junction bases not matched to a gene: 3. The CDR3, as DNA: TGTGCCAGCAGCTATCGGACAGGGGCCTACGAGCAGTACTTC. It specifies CASSYRTGAYEQYF.

This clonotype has more than one count but fewer than ten. This chain links TRBV29-1 with TRBJ2-4; TRBD2 is a possible D gene (5 bases). V lost 6 bases and J lost 0, with 9 bases in between. Per germline, CDR1 SQVTM and CDR2 ANQGSEA. The CDR3 extends over 13 amino acids. The CDR3 coding sequence is TGCAGCGTGGCGGGTGGAGCCAAAAACATTCAGTACTTC. Protein product: CSVAGGAKNIQYF.

This clonotype was counted ten times or more. The V gene is TRBV29-1, the J gene TRBJ2-2; D is perhaps TRBD1 (6 bases). V gave up 2 bases and J gave up 1 base, with 20 bases separating them. Per the germline V gene, CDR1 is SQVTM and CDR2 is ANQGSEA. The CDR3 contains 18 residues. CDR3 loop: CSVELVQGPDLNTGELFF. Written as DNA, the CDR3 is TGCAGCGTTGAACTCGTCCAGGGGCCGGACCTGAACACCGGGGAGCTGTTTTTT.

In this sample, this clonotype turned up many times. J is TRBJ1-1 and V is TRBV7-9; a possible D gene is TRBD1 (5 bases). With 4 bases removed from V and 10 bases from J, the gap between germline ends came to 10 bases. Germline values: CDR1 SEHNR, CDR2 FQNEAQ (reference sequence). This CDR3 comprises 11 residues. The CDR3 DNA sequence: TGTGCCAGCAGCTCCGGGCAGGGAGCTTTCTTT. Amino acid sequence: CASSSGQGAFF.

The rearrangement joins TRBV5-1 to TRBJ1-1; 8 bases align to TRBD1. There are 14 residues in the CDR3. V lost 2 bases to trimming and J lost 4 bases; unmatched junction nucleotides: 4. The germline V gene has CDR1 SGHRS and CDR2 YFSETQ. CDR3 nucleotides: TGCGCCAGCAGCTTCTCAGGGGGCGTCACTGAAGCTTTCTTT. It yields the protein CASSFSGGVTEAFF.

This clonotype has at least ten counts. The genes are TRBV5-6 and TRBJ2-7; TRBD2 matches 9 bases. Looked up from germline, CDR1 is SGHDT and CDR2 is YYEEEE. V shed 2 bases, J shed 3 bases, and the junction held 12 bases outside the gene matches. This CDR3 contains 17 residues. CDR3: CASSFILAGLGVYEQYF. CDR3 DNA: TGTGCCAGCAGCTTCATCCTAGCGGGACTCGGCGTCTACGAGCAGTACTTC.

This clonotype was found many times. V gene TRBV18 combines with J gene TRBJ2-1; D gene uncertain. The CDR3 length is 13 residues. Germline assignment: CDR1 KGHSH and CDR2 LQKENI. V lost 0 bases and J lost 8, with 8 bases in between. CDR3 residues: CASSPPGGYEQFF. The CDR3 DNA reads TGTGCCAGCTCACCACCGGGTGGGTATGAGCAGTTCTTC.

The CDR3 nucleotides are TGTGCCAGCAGACCGACAGGAACCTATAATTCACCCCTCCACTTT. It specifies CASRPTGTYNSPLHF. The V and J genes are TRBV28 and TRBJ1-6, with D tentatively TRBD1 (6 bases). The CDR3 is 15 amino acids. Trimming pared 6 bases from V and 2 bases from J, leaving 11 bases between. Germline CDR1 MDHEN, CDR2 SYDVKM.

The rearrangement links TRBV11-2 to TRBJ2-5, with 9 bases lining up with TRBD1. The last part of the DNA fits TRBJ2-7 better; the J call may be wrong. CDR1 and CDR2 (germline): SGHAT, FQNNGV. This CDR3 is built from 14 residues. The CDR3 bases are TGTGCCAGCAGCGCCACAGGGGGCCCTAACGAGCAGTACTTC. Translated: CASSATGGPNEQYF.

This clonotype was seen a single time. The V and J genes are TRBV7-9 and TRBJ2-1; 8 bases match TRBD2. The V gene end was trimmed by 5 bases and the J gene end by 14 bases; junction bases not matched to a gene: 8. CDR1 SEHNR and CDR2 FQNEAQ come from the germline V gene (reference sequence). CDR3 length equals 12 residues. CDR3 sequence reads: CASSNIAGLEFF. The CDR3 DNA is TGTGCCAGCAGCAATATAGCGGGACTGGAGTTCTTC.

This clonotype was seen a single time. The chain links TRBV5-8 to TRBJ1-3; no definite D call. Germline CDR1 reads SGHTS; CDR2 reads YDEGEE. V lost 0 bases, J lost 0 bases, and 10 bases lay in between. CDR3 size: 16 residues. The CDR3 region has the DNA TGTGCCAGCAGCTTGGCTCTCGGAAACTCTGGAAACACCATATATTTT. This encodes CASSLALGNSGNTIYF.

A remark on this clonotype: This sequence may be a read error, since a much larger clone differs from it by one base. The chain has TRBV28 and TRBJ2-7; TRBD1 matches 9 bases. CDR1 and CDR2 from the germline V gene are MDHEN and SYDVKM. The junction had 12 bases not matched to a gene; V was cut back by 7 bases and J by 2 bases. The CDR3 covers 16 residues. The CDR3 nucleotides are TGTGCCAGCACTAACCTTGCTGGGACAGGGCCCTACGAGCAGTACTTC. As protein: CASTNLAGTGPYEQYF. Supplemented by reference TRBV28 and TRBJ2-7, the full variable domain reads DVKVTQSSRYLVKRTGEKVFLECVQDMDHENMFWYRQDPGLGLRLIYFSYDVKMKEKGDIPEGYSVSREKKERFSLILESASTNQTSMYLCASTNLAGTGPYEQYFGPGTRLTVT.

The rearrangement links TRBV5-1 to TRBJ1-4; 8 nucleotides line up with TRBD1. CDR3 size: 15 residues. Germline loops: CDR1 SGHRS, CDR2 YFSETQ. Unmatched junction bases numbered 9, after V lost 6 bases and J lost 5 bases. This CDR3 reads CASKPTGQGNEKLFF. CDR3 in DNA: TGCGCCAGCAAACCTACTGGACAGGGCAATGAAAAACTGTTTTTT.

This clonotype was recorded many times. This chain links TRBV7-2 with TRBJ2-5; 13 bases map to TRBD2. The length of the CDR3 is 14 residues. Trimming cost V 6 bases and J 5 bases; bases outside gene matches: 3. In germline, CDR1 is SGHTA, CDR2 FQGNSA. The CDR3 nucleotides are TGTGCCAGCAGACGGACTAGCGGGAGTGAGACCCAGTACTTC. Residues: CASRRTSGSETQYF.

This clonotype showed up many times. The chain has TRBV7-9 and TRBJ2-5, with 7 bases aligning to TRBD1. The trim removed 5 bases at V and 5 bases at J, leaving 14 bases unmatched. The CDR3 sequence is 16 residues long. CDR1 is SEHNR and CDR2 is FQNEAQ in the germline V gene (reference sequence). The CDR3 region is CASSLGQAIEGETQYF. CDR3 DNA sequence: TGTGCCAGCAGCCTCGGACAGGCCATCGAAGGGGAGACCCAGTACTTC.

This clonotype was observed a few times. The chain is built from TRBV28 and TRBJ1-4; 7 nucleotides align to TRBD1. Losses at the gene ends were 3 bases for V and 8 bases for J; bases not matched to a gene: 6. CDR1 is MDHEN, CDR2 SYDVKM, per germline. The CDR3 length is 14 residues. The DNA for the CDR3 is TGTGCCAGCAGTTTGCCGCAGGGGGAGGAAAAACTGTTTTTT. Translating gives CASSLPQGEEKLFF.

V and J are TRBV7-9 and TRBJ2-2, with TRBD1 matching over 7 bases. After removal of 2 bases from V and 2 bases from J, the junction contained 11 bases not matched to a gene. This CDR3 is 18 amino acids long. From germline, CDR1 is SEHNR and CDR2 FQNEAQ (reference sequence). The DNA of the CDR3 is TGTGCCAGCAGCTTAACAGGGGTAGGGGAGCGAAACACCGGGGAGCTGTTTTTT. The encoded protein is CASSLTGVGERNTGELFF.

For this clonotype: This may be a read error, as it is one base from a much larger clone. The chain employs TRBV12-3 or TRBV12-4 and TRBJ2-1; 9 bases agree with TRBD1. CDR3 length: 16 amino acids. The CDR3 here is CASSLVTGQGWNEQLF. CDR3 nucleotides: TGTGCCAGCAGTTTAGTCACGGGACAGGGTTGGAATGAGCAGCTCTTC.